These 26 T cell receptor beta chains originate from one sample sequenced in a study of CD8+ T cells in alopecia areata. After pooling, cutaneous lymph node cells were sorted with CD4, CD8alpha, NKG2D, NKG2ACE and other markers. RNA extraction and reverse transcription yielded cDNA as sequencing template. The table came from immunoSEQ multiplex PCR; TCRdb's copy has only in-frame clones and leaves some out. The sample yields 270,000 or so clones, without any singletons. The sequencing sample was made of CD4+ T cells sorted from a lymph node. Receptor source: a C3H/HeJ mouse with alopecia areata. Strain haplotype at MHC: H2-k.

With regard to this clone: Gene names are the mouse ones. The CDR3 end falls 4 residues outside the read, so it is completed with the germline J gene. In the same sample, other DNA sequences code for this CDR3. The rearrangement links TRBV19 to TRBJ2-5; perhaps TRBD2 as D (6 bases). There are 12 residues in the CDR3. Germline CDR1 and CDR2: FNHDT and SITEND (reference sequence). CDR3 DNA (partial): TGTGCCAGCAGTATTTGGGGGGAC. Residues: CASSIWGD. The whole CDR3 protein is CASSIWGDTQYF.

Comment on this clone: The germline and genes are mouse ones. The missing CDR3 end, 4 residues past where the read stops, is filled in from the germline J gene. Other DNA variants within this sample encode the same CDR3. The gene calls are TRBV5 and TRBJ2-1; 9 bases match TRBD2. Germline CDR1 reads LGHNA; CDR2 reads YNLKQL (reference sequence). This CDR3 contains 15 residues. V lost 4 bases to trimming and J lost 2 bases; unmatched junction nucleotides: 3. The covered CDR3 bases are TGTGCCAGCAGCCCCCGACTGGGGGACTATGCT. Translated: CASSPRLGDYA. The whole CDR3 sequence reads CASSPRLGDYAEQFF.

Comment on this clone: The listed genes are named as in mouse. Read data end 4 residues before the CDR3 end; the end is taken from the germline J gene. The chain has TRBV1 and TRBJ1-2; D call uncertain. Trimming left V 0 bases short and J 0 bases short, with 8 bases between. The germline V gene encodes CDR1 NSQYPW and CDR2 LRSPGD (reference sequence). The CDR3 extends over 15 amino acids. The CDR3: CTCSAEYRANSDYTF. Partial CDR3 DNA: TGCACCTGCAGTGCAGAATACAGAGCAAACTCC.

For this clone: Germline and genes here are mouse. Incomplete CDR3 DNA: TGCACCTGCAGTGCACACAGGGTGGGCCAAGAC. Protein product: CTCSAHRVGQD. The CDR3 in full is CTCSAHRVGQDTQYF. The genes are TRBV1 and TRBJ2-5; possible D gene TRBD1, 6 bases. The read ends 4 residues early relative to the CDR3; the germline J gene fills the gap. The germline V gene has CDR1 NSQYPW and CDR2 LRSPGD (reference sequence). The germline V and J ends were trimmed by 2 bases and 2 bases, with 11 bases remaining between them. The CDR3 spans 15 residues.

This clone has a handful of counts. These gene names are mouse names. The read terminates 4 residues ahead of where the CDR3 ends, so the germline J gene completes it. The same CDR3 arises from other DNA sequences in this sample as well. The J gene is TRBJ1-2, the V gene TRBV14; the D gene is possibly TRBD1 (6 bases). V gave up 4 bases and J gave up 1 base, with 8 bases separating them. The CDR3 covers 13 residues. Looked up from germline, CDR1 is SGHDT and CDR2 is FRDEAV. This CDR3 reads CASSQGQNSDYTF. The sequenced CDR3 bases are TGTGCCAGCAGTCAGGGACAAAACTCC.

This clone was seen more than once but under ten times. Mouse gene names apply. Sequencing ends 4 residues short of the CDR3 end; the germline J gene provides the rest. This chain uses TRBV29 with TRBJ2-2; TRBD1 agrees at 7 bases. Germline CDR1 and CDR2: MSHET and SYDVDS. Trimming took 5 bases from V and 3 from J; bases not matched to a gene: 6. The CDR3 has 15 residues. The DNA read from the CDR3 is TGTGCTAGCAGTCGACAGGGAGGGTACACCGGG. Translated, it gives CASSRQGGYTG. The CDR3 as a whole reads CASSRQGGYTGQLYF. The entire variable domain, with the rest obtained from reference TRBV29 and TRBJ2-2, is as follows: DMKVTQMPRYLIKRMGENVLLECGQDMSHETMYWYRQDPGLGLQLIYISYDVDSNSEGDIPKGYRVSRKKREHFSLILDSAKTNQTSVYFCASSRQGGYTGQLYFGEGSKLTVL.

This clone was seen a few times. The genes are named according to mouse. The read finishes 4 residues shy of the CDR3 end, and the germline J gene is used to complete it. V gene TRBV19 combines with J gene TRBJ2-7; 10 bases are shared with TRBD2. This CDR3 is built from 14 residues. Germline lookup yields CDR1 FNHDT and CDR2 SITEND (reference sequence). The sequenced CDR3 bases are TGTGCCAGCACACCGGGACTGGGGAAATAT. It specifies CASTPGLGKY. The whole CDR3 is CASTPGLGKYEQYF.

There are a few counts of this clone. Gene names follow the mouse nomenclature. The CDR3 end is not reached by the read, which stops 4 residues before it; the germline J gene fills it in. The V and J genes are TRBV5 and TRBJ2-5, with D hard to call. CDR1 is LGHNA and CDR2 is YNLKQL in the germline V gene (reference sequence). The V end lost 2 bases, the J end lost 0 bases, and 9 bases lay between the germline ends. The CDR3 has 15 amino acids. CDR3 DNA, as far as it was read: TGTGCCAGCAGCCAAACAACAAGTAACCAAGAC. It specifies CASSQTTSNQD. The entire CDR3 is CASSQTTSNQDTQYF.

This clone was seen more than once but under ten times. Gene names denote mouse genes. The read ends 4 residues early relative to the CDR3; the germline J gene fills the gap. The sample holds other DNA sequences that translate to the same CDR3. This chain links TRBV13-3 with TRBJ1-1; TRBD1 might be the D (6 bases). Germline lookup yields CDR1 NNHDY and CDR2 SYVADS. The CDR3 covers 13 residues. Trimming stripped 1 base from V and 4 bases from J, with 8 bases between. Partial CDR3 DNA: TGTGCCAGCAGTGATAGGGGGGCCACA. Translation: CASSDRGAT. The full CDR3 protein reads CASSDRGATEVFF.

This clone was counted a few times. A much larger clone sits a single nucleotide away, making a read error possible. The germline and genes are mouse ones. The CDR3 goes on 4 residues after the read ends, and that part is filled in from the germline J gene. This chain links TRBV19 with TRBJ2-5; TRBD2 agrees at 9 bases. Germline V CDR1 and CDR2: FNHDT, SITEND (reference sequence). The CDR3 length is 14 residues. The trim removed 6 bases at V and 2 bases at J, leaving 4 bases unmatched. The sequenced CDR3 bases are TGTGCCAGCACCCGACTGGGGGCCCAAGAC. Its translation: CASTRLGAQD. The CDR3 as a whole reads CASTRLGAQDTQYF.

This clone was detected a few times. Gene labels here are mouse ones. The CDR3 spells CASSGRDRGAEVFF. The CDR3 bases that were read are TGTGCCAGCAGTGGCCGGGACAGGGGGGCA. The V and J genes are TRBV13-1 and TRBJ1-1, with TRBD1 matching over 11 bases. The read stops 4 residues short of the end of the CDR3; the missing end is completed from the germline J gene. The CDR3 runs to 14 residues. CDR1 NSHNY and CDR2 SYGAGN come from the germline V gene.

This clone was found a few times. Mouse gene names apply. The sequenced fragment ends 4 residues before the CDR3 boundary, so the rest is inferred from the germline J gene. This chain uses TRBV31 with TRBJ2-1, with a weak D call TRBD2 (6 bases). This CDR3 contains 13 residues. From germline, CDR1 is GKSSPN and CDR2 SITVG. V was trimmed by 0 bases and J by 5 bases, leaving 8 bases between them. CDR3 residues: CAWSLRGDAEQFF. The sequenced part of the CDR3 DNA is TGTGCCTGGAGTCTTCGGGGGGATGCT.

About this clone: Gene names and germline refer to mouse. The read ends 4 residues shy of where the CDR3 ends; the end is completed using the germline J gene. V is TRBV13-3 and J is TRBJ2-3, with 8 bases matching TRBD2. The ends lost 3 bases at V and 0 bases at J; junction bases unmatched: 6. Looked up from germline, CDR1 is NNHDY and CDR2 is SYVADS. This CDR3 has 16 amino acids. The sequenced CDR3 bases are TGTGCCAGCAGTGGCCGGGACTGGAGTAGTGCAGAA. Residues: CASSGRDWSSAE. The CDR3 in full is CASSGRDWSSAETLYF.

A few counts support this clone. The germline and genes are mouse ones. The sequence runs out 4 residues before the end of the CDR3; the remainder is reconstructed from the germline J gene. Other DNA sequences within the sample encode an identical CDR3. The gene calls are TRBV5 and TRBJ2-5; 10 positions agree with TRBD2. The CDR3 loop spans 14 amino acids. The germline gives CDR1 LGHNA, CDR2 YNLKQL (reference sequence). CDR3 DNA, as far as it was read: TGTGCCAGCAGCAGACTGGGGGGAGAAGAC. Amino acid sequence: CASSRLGGED. In full, the CDR3 is CASSRLGGEDTQYF.

Comments on this clone: Mouse germline and gene names are used. The CDR3 end is not reached by the read, which stops 4 residues before it; the germline J gene fills it in. V gene TRBV1 combines with J gene TRBJ2-4; D might be TRBD1 (6 bases). The germline gives CDR1 NSQYPW, CDR2 LRSPGD (reference sequence). The CDR3 is 14 amino acids. The V end was cut by 4 bases, the J end by 0 bases, with 8 bases between. The sequenced part of the CDR3 DNA is TGCACCTGCAGTGGGGACACTAGTCAAAAC. Its translation is CTCSGDTSQN. The full CDR3 protein reads CTCSGDTSQNTLYF.

On this clone: Germline and genes: mouse. The CDR3 is cut off 4 residues early in the read; its end comes from the germline J gene. The V call is TRBV17, the J call TRBJ2-1; D is perhaps TRBD2 (7 bases). This CDR3 comprises 14 residues. Germline CDR1 and CDR2: MNHDT and YYDKIL. The V end lost 4 bases, the J end lost 6 bases, and 13 bases lay between the germline ends. CDR3 sequence: CASSMGGSAAEQFF. Partial CDR3 DNA: TGTGCTAGCAGTATGGGGGGCAGTGCTGCT.

Worth noting for this clone: Gene names and germline match the mouse. The read halts 3 residues ahead of the CDR3 end, with the missing end drawn from the germline J gene. This chain connects TRBV13-1 to TRBJ1-6; D perhaps matches TRBD1 (6 bases). TRBJ1-6 is noted as an ORF with a role that remains uncertain. The CDR3 has 13 amino acids. V dropped 4 bases and J dropped 7 bases, with 9 bases sitting between them. Per the germline V gene, CDR1 is NSHNY and CDR2 is SYGAGN. CDR3 protein: CASSRDKNSPLYF. Incomplete CDR3 DNA: TGTGCCAGCAGTCGGGACAAAAATTCGCCC.

This clone showed up just a few times. The gene names here belong to mouse. The read is 4 residues too short to cover the CDR3 end, so that end is filled in from the germline J gene. Additional DNA sequences in this sample encode the identical CDR3. The chain combines TRBV13-3 with TRBJ1-1; the D gene is possibly TRBD1 (5 bases). Per germline, CDR1 NNHDY and CDR2 SYVADS. This CDR3 spans 14 amino acids. The V gene lost 1 base and the J gene lost 0 bases, with 7 bases spanning the gap. Incomplete CDR3 DNA: TGTGCCAGCAGTGATCGCAGGGCAAACACA. This codes for CASSDRRANT. The entire CDR3 protein reads CASSDRRANTEVFF.

As regards this clone: The germline and genes are mouse ones. The read terminates 4 residues ahead of where the CDR3 ends, so the germline J gene completes it. V gene TRBV1 combines with J gene TRBJ2-3; 8 nucleotides agree with TRBD2. With V trimmed by 4 bases and J by 0 bases, 6 bases remained unmatched. The CDR3 spans 16 residues. Per the germline V gene, CDR1 is NSQYPW and CDR2 is LRSPGD (reference sequence). The CDR3 DNA, read in part, is TGCACCTGCAGTGGACTGGGGTTCTCTAGTGCAGAA. Protein product: CTCSGLGFSSAE. The full-length CDR3 reads as CTCSGLGFSSAETLYF. The full variable domain, completed using reference TRBV1 and TRBJ2-3, is VTLLEQNPRWRLVPRGQAVNLRCILKNSQYPWMSWYQQDLQKQLQWLFTLRSPGDKEVKSLPGADYLATRVTDTELRLQVANMSQGRTLYCTCSGLGFSSAETLYFGSGTRLTVL.

Comment on this clone: Mouse names are used for the genes. The sequenced fragment ends 4 residues before the CDR3 boundary, so the rest is inferred from the germline J gene. This sequence joins TRBV13-3 and TRBJ2-7; TRBD2 is a possible D gene (7 bases). CDR3 length equals 14 residues. The V gene lost 4 bases and the J gene lost 2 bases, with 13 bases spanning the gap. Germline loops: CDR1 NNHDY, CDR2 SYVADS. The sequenced part of the CDR3 DNA is TGTGCCAGCAGTACCCCGGGGGGCCCCTAT. It specifies CASSTPGGPY. The whole CDR3 is CASSTPGGPYEQYF.

The table lists this clone with a few counts. Here the gene names and germline are mouse. The CDR3 DNA, read in part, is TGCACCTGCAGTGCAGAGCCAGAAACA. Residues: CTCSAEPET. The entire CDR3 protein reads CTCSAEPETEVFF. V is TRBV1 and J is TRBJ1-1; D not resolved. The CDR3 end falls 4 residues outside the read, so it is completed with the germline J gene. The germline CDR1 and CDR2 sequences are NSQYPW and LRSPGD (reference sequence). This CDR3 has 13 residues. The full variable domain, with the rest looked up from reference TRBV1 and TRBJ1-1, is VTLLEQNPRWRLVPRGQAVNLRCILKNSQYPWMSWYQQDLQKQLQWLFTLRSPGDKEVKSLPGADYLATRVTDTELRLQVANMSQGRTLYCTCSAEPETEVFFGKGTRLTVV.

Concerning this clone itself: Here the gene names and germline are mouse. The read ends 4 residues shy of where the CDR3 ends; the end is completed using the germline J gene. The chain joins TRBV13-3 to TRBJ1-2; 10 nucleotides agree with TRBD1. The CDR3 is 14 residues long. The germline gives CDR1 NNHDY, CDR2 SYVADS. V was clipped by 2 bases and J by 4 bases; unmatched bases: 2. The covered CDR3 bases are TGTGCCAGCAGTGACGGGACAGGGGCCTCC. This translates into CASSDGTGAS. The complete CDR3 sequence is CASSDGTGASDYTF.

Turning to this clone: Gene and germline names: mouse. The sequence runs out 4 residues before the end of the CDR3; the remainder is reconstructed from the germline J gene. V gene TRBV1 combines with J gene TRBJ1-2; TRBD1 aligns across 10 bases. Germline-derived CDR1 and CDR2 are NSQYPW and LRSPGD (reference sequence). This CDR3 region has 14 residues. V shed 6 bases, J shed 2 bases, and the junction held 3 bases outside the gene matches. The CDR3 DNA, read in part, is TGCACCTGCAGGGGACAGGGGTCGAACTCC. It encodes CTCRGQGSNS. The entire CDR3 is CTCRGQGSNSDYTF.

This clone was observed a few times. Gene and germline names: mouse. The DNA ends 4 residues before the CDR3 does, and the rest of the CDR3 is filled in from the germline J gene. The chain couples TRBV13-1 to TRBJ2-5; D is unresolved. The germline CDR1 and CDR2 sequences are NSHNY and SYGAGN. This CDR3 is built from 13 residues. The CDR3 reads CASSDESKDTQYF. The covered CDR3 bases are TGTGCCAGCAGTGATGAGTCAAAAGAC.

On this clone: Mouse germline and gene names are used. With the read ending 4 residues before the CDR3 end, the germline J gene is used to fill in that end. The V gene is TRBV29, the J gene TRBJ2-7; 7 bases map to TRBD2. Germline values: CDR1 MSHET, CDR2 SYDVDS. The CDR3 is made up of 12 amino acids. Partial CDR3 DNA: TGTGCTAGCAATGGGGGGTCGTAT. It translates to CASNGGSY. The whole CDR3 is CASNGGSYEQYF.

In this sample, this clone turned up a few times. Gene names and germline match the mouse. The observed sequence ends 4 residues before the CDR3 terminus, with the missing tail filled in from the germline J gene. The V call is TRBV1, the J call TRBJ2-3; TRBD1 matches at 8 bases. The CDR3 spans 14 residues. Germline CDR1 NSQYPW, CDR2 LRSPGD (reference sequence). V dropped 4 bases and J dropped 3; count of bases not matched to a gene: 3. CDR3 in amino acids: CTCSGRGRAETLYF. CDR3 DNA (partial): TGCACCTGCAGTGGCAGGGGGCGCGCAGAA.